This TCR beta chain appears in the sequencing data of a study of CD8 T cells in Susac syndrome. At the level of the study: The Susac syndrome patients that were sequenced included roughly six with active disease and roughly 8 in remission.

Study-level results: The authors acknowledged that their TCR sequencing and HLA analysis involved a relatively small number of individuals.

Comments on this clonotype: Its antigen is currently unknown.

RNA, at about 0.45 to 1 ug, was reverse transcribed with random hexamers. Via MiXCR, TCRdb re-called the immunoSEQ multiplex PCR reads, giving one row per CDR3 protein. The sample consists of roughly 200,000 distinct CDR3 sequences, about 93% of them appearing once. TEMRA cells were FACS-enriched, with CD8+ and CD4+ T cells isolated negatively. Germline loops: CDR1 SGHRS, CDR2 YFSETQ. The CDR3 covers 11 residues. The V and J ends lost 9 bases and 0 bases respectively, with 6 bases between them. The genes are TRBV5-1 and TRBJ2-5; D is uncertain. What was sequenced was CD4+ T cells from PBMCs. This TCR was recovered from a human donor with Susac syndrome. This chain's CDR3 is CATHDQETQYF. The CDR3, as DNA: TGCGCCACCCACGACCAAGAGACCCAGTACTTC.